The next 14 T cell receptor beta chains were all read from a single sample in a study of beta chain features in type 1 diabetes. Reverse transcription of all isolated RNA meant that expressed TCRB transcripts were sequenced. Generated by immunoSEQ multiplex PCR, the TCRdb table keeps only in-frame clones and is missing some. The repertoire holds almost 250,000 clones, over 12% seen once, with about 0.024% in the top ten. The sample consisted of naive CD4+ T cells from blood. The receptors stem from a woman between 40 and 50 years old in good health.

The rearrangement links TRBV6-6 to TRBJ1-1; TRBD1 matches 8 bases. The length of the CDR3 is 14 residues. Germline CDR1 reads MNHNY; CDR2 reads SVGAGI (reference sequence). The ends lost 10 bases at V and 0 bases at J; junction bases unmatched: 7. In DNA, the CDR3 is TGTGCCACCGGACAGGGAGGGCTGAACACTGAAGCTTTCTTT. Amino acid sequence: CATGQGGLNTEAFF.

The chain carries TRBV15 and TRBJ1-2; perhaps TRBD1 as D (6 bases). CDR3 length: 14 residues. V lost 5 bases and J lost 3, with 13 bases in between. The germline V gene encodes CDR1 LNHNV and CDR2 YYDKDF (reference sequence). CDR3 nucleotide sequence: TGTGCCACCAGCCGTACGGCAGGGGACTATGGCTACACCTTC. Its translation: CATSRTAGDYGYTF.

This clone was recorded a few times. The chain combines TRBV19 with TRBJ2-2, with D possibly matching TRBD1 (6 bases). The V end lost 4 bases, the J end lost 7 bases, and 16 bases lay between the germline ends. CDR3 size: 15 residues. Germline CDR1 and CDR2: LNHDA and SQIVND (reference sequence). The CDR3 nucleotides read TGTGCCAGTAGTAAAAGGGGGTTGGGGATCGGGGAGCTGTTTTTT. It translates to CASSKRGLGIGELFF. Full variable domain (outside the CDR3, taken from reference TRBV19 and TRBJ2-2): DGGITQSPKYLFRKEGQNVTLSCEQNLNHDAMYWYRQDPGQGLRLIYYSQIVNDFQKGDIAEGYSVSREKKESFPLTVTSAQKNPTAFYLCASSKRGLGIGELFFGEGSRLTVL.

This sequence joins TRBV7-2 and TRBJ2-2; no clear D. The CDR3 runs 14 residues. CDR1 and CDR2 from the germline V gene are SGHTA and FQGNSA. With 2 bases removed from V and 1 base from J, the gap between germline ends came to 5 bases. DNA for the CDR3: TGTGCCAGCAGCTTATCGGGGAACACCGGGGAGCTGTTTTTT. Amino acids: CASSLSGNTGELFF.

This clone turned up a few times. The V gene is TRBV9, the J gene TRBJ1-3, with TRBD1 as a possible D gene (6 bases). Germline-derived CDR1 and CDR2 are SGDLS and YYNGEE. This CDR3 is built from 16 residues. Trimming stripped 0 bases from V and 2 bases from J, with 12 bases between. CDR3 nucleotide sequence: TGTGCCAGCAGCGTAGACCCCACAGGGACTGGAAACACCATATATTTT. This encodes CASSVDPTGTGNTIYF.

The CDR3 protein is CASSNTGPTNEKLFF. The DNA of the CDR3 is TGTGCCAGCTCAAATACAGGGCCAACTAATGAAAAACTGTTTTTT. The chain combines TRBV18 with TRBJ1-4; TRBD1 is a possible D gene (6 bases). The germline V and J ends were trimmed by 5 bases and 0 bases, with 10 bases remaining between them. Per germline, CDR1 KGHSH and CDR2 LQKENI. The CDR3 contains 15 residues.

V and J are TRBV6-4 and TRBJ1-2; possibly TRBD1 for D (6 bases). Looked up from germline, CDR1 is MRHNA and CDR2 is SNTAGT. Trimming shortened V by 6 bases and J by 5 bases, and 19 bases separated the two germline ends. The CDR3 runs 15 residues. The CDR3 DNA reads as TGTGCCAGCAGAGCTTCTCACACAGGGATATATGGCTACACCTTC. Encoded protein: CASRASHTGIYGYTF.

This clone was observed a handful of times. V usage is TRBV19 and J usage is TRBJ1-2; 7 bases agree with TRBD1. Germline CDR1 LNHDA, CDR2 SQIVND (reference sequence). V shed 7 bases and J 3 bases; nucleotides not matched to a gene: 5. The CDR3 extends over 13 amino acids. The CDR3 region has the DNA TGTGCCAGTACCGACAGGGCATACTATGGCTACACCTTC. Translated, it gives CASTDRAYYGYTF.

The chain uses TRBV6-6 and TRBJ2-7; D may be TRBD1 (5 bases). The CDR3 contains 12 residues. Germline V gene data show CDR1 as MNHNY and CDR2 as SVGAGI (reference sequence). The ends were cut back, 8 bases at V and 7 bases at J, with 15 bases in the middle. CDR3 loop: CASGHPSEEQYF. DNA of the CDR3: TGTGCCAGCGGACACCCATCCGAGGAGCAGTACTTC.

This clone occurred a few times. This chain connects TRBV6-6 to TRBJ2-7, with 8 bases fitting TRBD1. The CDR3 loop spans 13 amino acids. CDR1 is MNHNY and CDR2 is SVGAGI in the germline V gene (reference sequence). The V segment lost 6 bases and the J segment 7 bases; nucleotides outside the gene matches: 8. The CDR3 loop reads CASSAVTGAEQYF. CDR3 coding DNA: TGTGCCAGCAGCGCCGTGACAGGGGCAGAGCAGTACTTC.

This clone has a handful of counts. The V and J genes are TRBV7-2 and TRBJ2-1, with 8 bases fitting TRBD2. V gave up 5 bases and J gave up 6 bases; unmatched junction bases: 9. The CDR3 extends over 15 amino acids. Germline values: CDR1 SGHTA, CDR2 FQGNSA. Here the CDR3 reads CASSPRGGRVNEQFF. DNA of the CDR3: TGTGCCAGCAGCCCACGGGGGGGCCGGGTCAATGAGCAGTTCTTC.

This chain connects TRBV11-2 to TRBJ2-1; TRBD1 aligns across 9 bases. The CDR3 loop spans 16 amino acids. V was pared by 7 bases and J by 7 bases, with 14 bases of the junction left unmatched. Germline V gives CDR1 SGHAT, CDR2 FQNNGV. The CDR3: CASTLRGTGMVNEQFF. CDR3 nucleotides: TGTGCCAGCACGCTTCGGGGGACAGGGATGGTGAATGAGCAGTTCTTC.

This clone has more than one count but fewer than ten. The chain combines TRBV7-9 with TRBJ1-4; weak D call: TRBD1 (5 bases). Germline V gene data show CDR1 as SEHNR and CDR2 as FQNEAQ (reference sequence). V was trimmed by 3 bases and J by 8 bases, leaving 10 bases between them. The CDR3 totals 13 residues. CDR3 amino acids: CASSFTDSEKLFF. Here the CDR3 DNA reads TGTGCCAGCAGCTTCACAGACAGCGAAAAACTGTTTTTT.

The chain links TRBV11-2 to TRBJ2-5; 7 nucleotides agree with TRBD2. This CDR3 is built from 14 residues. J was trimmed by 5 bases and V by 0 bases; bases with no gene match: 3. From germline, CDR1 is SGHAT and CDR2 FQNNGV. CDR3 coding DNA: TGTGCCAGCAGCTTAGAAGGGGAGGGGGAGACCCAGTACTTC. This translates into CASSLEGEGETQYF.